What follows is one T cell receptor beta chain and its context. The source of the sample is a study of CD8+ T cells in alopecia areata. Study details: It was oral tofacitinib, at 5 to 10 mg twice daily, that treated patients received. Tofacitinib therapy took 6 to 18 months; 6 months off drug came after.

With V trimmed by 10 bases and J by 0 bases, 4 bases remained unmatched. Germline V gives CDR1 ENHRY, CDR2 SYGVKD. The CDR3 runs to 13 residues. Peripheral blood and lesional scalp punch biopsies came from alopecia areata patients. TCR sequencing used cDNA made by reverse transcription of extracted RNA. Some clones are missing from TCRdb's copy, which holds only in-frame ones; the method was immunoSEQ multiplex PCR. The data contain around 130,000 clones, 58% of them seen just once; the ten biggest clones take up about 4.9%. This sequence joins TRBV10-3 and TRBJ2-3, with TRBD2 identical over 7 bases. This material consisted of CD4+ T cells sorted from blood, taken at week 0. The sequence was collected from a human donor with alopecia areata. The DNA of the CDR3 is TGTGCCACCCTGGGGGGGAGCACAGATACGCAGTATTTT. This codes for CATLGGSTDTQYF.